Presented here are 27 T cell receptor beta chains from one specimen sequenced in a study of early T cells in non-severe SARS-CoV-2 infection. TCRdb fed the 5' RACE reads into MiXCR, producing one record per CDR3 protein. In the table there are over 60,000 distinct CDR3 sequences, over 9% of which are singletons. The sequencing here drew on whole blood, taken at baseline. The origin of the receptors is an adult who was a healthcare worker with PCR-confirmed SARS-CoV-2 infection or an uninfected control (not recorded which).

This clonotype appeared a few times. The chain couples TRBV4-1 to TRBJ2-5; D ambiguous. Trimming removed 0 bases at V and 3 bases at J, with 5 bases between. CDR1 MGHRA and CDR2 YSYEKL come from the germline V gene. There are 13 residues in the CDR3. The CDR3 spells CASSQDWEETQYF. The CDR3 coding sequence is TGCGCCAGCAGCCAAGATTGGGAAGAGACCCAGTACTTC.

This clonotype was picked up a small number of times. The chain joins TRBV24-1 to TRBJ1-2; D unresolved. The CDR3 is 10 residues long. The germline V gene has CDR1 KGHDR and CDR2 SFDVKD. CDR3: CASAQVGYTF. As DNA, the CDR3 is TGTGCTTCAGCCCAGGTCGGCTACACCTTC.

CDR3 protein: CASLGARGANVLTF. The CDR3 DNA sequence: TGTGCCAGCTTAGGGGCGAGAGGGGCCAACGTCCTGACTTTC. The V gene is TRBV2, the J gene TRBJ2-6; a possible D gene is TRBD1 (5 bases). Germline CDR1 and CDR2: SNHLY and FYNNEI. CDR3 length equals 14 residues. V dropped 8 bases and J dropped 4 bases, with 12 bases sitting between them.

The rearrangement joins TRBV20-1 to TRBJ2-3; weak D call: TRBD1 (6 bases). CDR3 length: 16 amino acids. With 6 bases removed from V and 3 bases from J, the gap between germline ends came to 22 bases. Germline CDR1 and CDR2: DFQATT and SNEGSKA (reference sequence). CDR3 DNA: TGCAGTGCCTTTGTCCCAGGGGCGGGTAGAACAGATACGCAGTATTTT. Its protein product is CSAFVPGAGRTDTQYF.

This clonotype was counted only a few times. The chain uses TRBV9 and TRBJ2-1, with D possibly being TRBD2 (5 bases). The CDR3 contains 18 residues. CDR1 SGDLS and CDR2 YYNGEE come from the germline V gene. V was trimmed by 0 bases and J by 0 bases, leaving 16 bases between them. The CDR3 region has the DNA TGTGCCAGCAGCGTAGAGGGAGCCCACTATTTCTCCTACAATGAGCAGTTCTTC. Amino acid sequence: CASSVEGAHYFSYNEQFF.

This clonotype was recorded a few times. The J gene is TRBJ2-2, the V gene TRBV30; D gene uncertain. Trimming removed 1 base at V and 3 bases at J, with 12 bases between. The germline V gene encodes CDR1 GTSNPN and CDR2 SVGIG (reference sequence). The CDR3 extends over 15 amino acids. CDR3 sequence reads: CAWSGGSGDTGELFF. CDR3 nucleotide sequence: TGTGCCTGGAGTGGAGGCAGTGGGGACACCGGGGAGCTGTTTTTT.

This chain joins TRBV5-1 and TRBJ2-1; tentatively, D is TRBD1 (6 bases). This CDR3 contains 13 residues. V was shortened by 10 bases and J by 0 bases, with 11 bases between the two germline ends. Germline-derived CDR1 and CDR2 are SGHRS and YFSETQ. CDR3 region: CASGTRSYNEQFF. CDR3 coding DNA: TGCGCCTCTGGGACACGCTCCTACAATGAGCAGTTCTTC.

In its sample, this clonotype was seen many times. V gene TRBV20-1 combines with J gene TRBJ2-3; D may be TRBD1 or TRBD2 (5 bases each). The CDR3 runs 13 residues. The V end was cut by 6 bases, the J end by 4 bases, with 14 bases between. Germline-derived CDR1 and CDR2 are DFQATT and SNEGSKA (reference sequence). The CDR3 spells CSAPRGTADTQYF. DNA for the CDR3: TGCAGTGCCCCGAGGGGCACTGCAGATACGCAGTATTTT.

This chain connects TRBV4-1 to TRBJ2-1; a possible D gene is TRBD2 (6 bases). Trimming pared 0 bases from V and 0 bases from J, leaving 12 bases between. This CDR3 is 17 amino acids long. Germline lookup yields CDR1 MGHRA and CDR2 YSYEKL. The CDR3 sequence is CASSQESGLISYNEQFF. The CDR3 nucleotides are TGCGCCAGCAGCCAAGAGTCGGGACTCATCTCCTACAATGAGCAGTTCTTC.

This clonotype was observed a few times. CDR3 protein: CASSPTMTGEQYF. CDR3 nucleotide sequence: TGTGCCAGCAGCCCTACTATGACAGGGGAGCAGTACTTC. The chain has TRBV9 and TRBJ2-7; 7 bases match TRBD1. The length of the CDR3 is 13 residues. Trimming took 4 bases from V and 7 from J; bases not matched to a gene: 8. The germline V gene has CDR1 SGDLS and CDR2 YYNGEE.

This chain links TRBV7-2 with TRBJ2-5, with a weak D call TRBD2 (6 bases). Trimming left V 4 bases short and J 8 bases short, with 20 bases between. CDR1 and CDR2 from the germline V gene are SGHTA and FQGNSA. The CDR3 loop spans 15 amino acids. Here the CDR3 reads CASSSPRGWKRTQYF. Written as DNA, the CDR3 is TGTGCCAGCAGCTCCCCCCGGGGGTGGAAGAGAACCCAGTACTTC.

This clonotype has ten or more counts. The chain has TRBV30 and TRBJ2-1; weak D call: TRBD1 (7 bases). CDR1 and CDR2 from the germline V gene are GTSNPN and SVGIG (reference sequence). This CDR3 is 17 amino acids long. The V and J ends lost 2 bases and 6 bases respectively, with 23 bases between them. In DNA form, the CDR3 reads TGTGCCTGGAGTTTGGGGCAGGGGGGCGGACCTACCAATGAGCAGTTCTTC. This gives the protein CAWSLGQGGGPTNEQFF.

In this sample, this clonotype turned up many times. CDR3 in amino acids: CASSQRVTDTQYF. The CDR3 DNA reads TGTGCCAGCAGCCAACGGGTCACAGATACGCAGTATTTT. The rearrangement joins TRBV14 to TRBJ2-3; D not certain. With 2 bases removed from V and 2 bases from J, the gap between germline ends came to 5 bases. Germline values: CDR1 SGHDN, CDR2 FVKESK. CDR3 size: 13 residues.

In its sample, this clonotype was seen a few times. This rearrangement joins TRBV30 to TRBJ1-6, with D hard to call. The V and J ends lost 2 bases and 7 bases respectively, with 12 bases between them. Germline CDR1 and CDR2: GTSNPN and SVGIG (reference sequence). The CDR3 sequence is 14 residues long. CDR3 in amino acids: CAWSSGLGNSPLHF. The CDR3 DNA reads TGTGCCTGGAGTAGCGGGTTGGGGAATTCACCCCTCCACTTT. Together with reference TRBV30 and TRBJ1-6, the CDR3 gives the full variable domain: SQTIHQWPATLVQPVGSPLSLECTVEGTSNPNLYWYRQAAGRGLQLLFYSVGIGQISSEVPQNLSASRPQDRQFILSSKKLLLSDSGFYLCAWSSGLGNSPLHFGNGTRLTVT.

The rearrangement uses TRBV5-1 and TRBJ2-3; 7 bases fit TRBD1. Germline V gene lookup returns CDR1 SGHRS and CDR2 YFSETQ. The ends lost 0 bases at V and 1 base at J; junction bases unmatched: 2. The CDR3 extends over 15 amino acids. The CDR3 here is CASSLAGQGTDTQYF. The CDR3 nucleotides read TGCGCCAGCAGCTTGGCCGGACAGGGCACAGATACGCAGTATTTT.

This clonotype was seen ten or more times. The V call is TRBV5-1, the J call TRBJ2-3; TRBD2 aligns across 7 bases. J lost 4 bases, V lost 0 bases, and 5 bases had no gene match. The CDR3 is 15 amino acids. Germline CDR1 and CDR2: SGHRS and YFSETQ. The CDR3 reads CASSLGASGPDTQYF. For the CDR3, the DNA is TGCGCCAGCAGCTTGGGAGCTAGCGGTCCAGATACGCAGTATTTT.

This clonotype was detected many times. V gene TRBV21-1 combines with J gene TRBJ2-2. TRBV21-1 is flagged as a pseudogene. This CDR3 region has 16 residues. CDR3 sequence (DNA): TGTGCCAGCAGCAAAGATATAGAATCGTGGACCGGGGAGCTGTTTTTT. This encodes CASSKDIESWTGELFF.

The gene calls are TRBV11-2 and TRBJ2-1, with 7 bases lining up with TRBD1. The CDR3 consists of 15 residues. Trimming removed 4 bases from V and 1 base from J; junction bases left unmatched: 4. Germline V lookup: CDR1 SGHAT, CDR2 FQNNGV. CDR3 region: CASSYDRASYNEQFF. DNA for the CDR3: TGTGCCAGCAGCTACGACAGGGCTTCCTACAATGAGCAGTTCTTC. The whole variable domain, remainder taken from reference TRBV11-2 and TRBJ2-1, is EAGVAQSPRYKIIEKRQSVAFWCNPISGHATLYWYQQILGQGPKLLIQFQNNGVVDDSQLPKDRFSAERLKGVDSTLKIQPAKLEDSAVYLCASSYDRASYNEQFFGPGTRLTVL.

This clonotype appeared a few times. This chain joins TRBV19 and TRBJ1-5, with TRBD1 matching over 10 bases. Losses at the gene ends were 1 base for V and 7 bases for J; bases not matched to a gene: 4. The CDR3 length is 15 residues. Germline CDR1 is LNHDA and CDR2 is SQIVND (reference sequence). CDR3 DNA sequence: TGTGCCAGTAGTATAGGGGGACAGGGGAGGCAGCCCCAGCATTTT. Protein product: CASSIGGQGRQPQHF.

This clonotype came up a few times. The gene calls are TRBV21-1 and TRBJ2-7; TRBD2 is the table's D call and was not checked against the DNA. TRBV21-1 has pseudogene status. The CDR3 loop spans 14 amino acids. CDR3 in DNA: TGTGCCAGCCCCCGCGAGGGAGGGAGGTACGAGCAGTACTTC. This gives the protein CASPREGGRYEQYF.

This clonotype was recorded a few times. This chain connects TRBV14 to TRBJ1-1; possibly TRBD1 for D (5 bases). Looked up from germline, CDR1 is SGHDN and CDR2 is FVKESK. V lost 3 bases and J 4 bases, leaving 12 bases between the germline ends. The length of the CDR3 is 14 residues. The CDR3 DNA sequence: TGTGCCAGCAGCCAGCAGGGCGGGGGCACTGAAGCTTTCTTT. Amino acid sequence: CASSQQGGGTEAFF.

This clonotype appeared a few times. The V call is TRBV20-1, the J call TRBJ2-2, with 8 bases aligning to TRBD2. J was trimmed by 3 bases and V by 5 bases; bases with no gene match: 5. CDR1 and CDR2 (germline): DFQATT, SNEGSKA (reference sequence). The CDR3 totals 14 residues. The CDR3 DNA sequence: TGCAGTGCTGTCGGGGGGGCGGACACCGGGGAGCTGTTTTTT. It translates to CSAVGGADTGELFF.

This clonotype appeared many times. This chain connects TRBV7-2 to TRBJ2-5; TRBD2 agrees at 7 bases. Per germline, CDR1 SGHTA and CDR2 FQGNSA. V shed 1 base and J 7 bases; nucleotides not matched to a gene: 9. This CDR3 contains 15 residues. The CDR3: CASSLGGGGAGTQYF. CDR3 nucleotide sequence: TGTGCCAGCAGCTTAGGTGGCGGGGGAGCGGGGACCCAGTACTTC.

CDR3 sequence: CASGLGPVDEQYF. CDR3 DNA sequence: TGTGCTAGTGGTTTGGGACCGGTGGACGAGCAGTACTTC. The chain carries TRBV12-5 and TRBJ2-7, with D uncertain. Germline V lookup: CDR1 LGHNT, CDR2 FRNRAP. The V gene lost 1 base and the J gene lost 5 bases, with 9 bases spanning the gap. The CDR3 is made up of 13 amino acids. Variable domain in full (rest from reference TRBV12-5 and TRBJ2-7): DARVTQTPRHKVTEMGQEVTMRCQPILGHNTVFWYRQTMMQGLELLAYFRNRAPLDDSGMPKDRFSAEMPDATLATLKIQPSEPRDSAVYFCASGLGPVDEQYFGPGTRLTVT.

This clonotype was detected ten times or more. The chain recombines TRBV12-3 or TRBV12-4 with TRBJ2-1; D could derive from TRBD1 or TRBD2 (5 bases each). The CDR3 length is 16 residues. Trimming left V 6 bases short and J 1 base short, with 16 bases between. The CDR3 spells CASRQTGARSYNEQFF. The CDR3 nucleotides are TGTGCCAGCAGACAGACCGGGGCACGTTCCTACAATGAGCAGTTCTTC.

This clonotype occurred many times. The V gene is TRBV11-2, the J gene TRBJ2-5; TRBD2 aligns across 7 bases. Trimming cost V 5 bases and J 4 bases; bases outside gene matches: 10. CDR1 SGHAT and CDR2 FQNNGV come from the germline V gene. The CDR3 runs to 15 residues. The CDR3 loop is CASSPRAGVGETQYF. The DNA of the CDR3 is TGTGCCAGCAGCCCCCGTGCGGGGGTCGGAGAGACCCAGTACTTC. The full variable domain, rest sourced from reference TRBV11-2 and TRBJ2-5, is EAGVAQSPRYKIIEKRQSVAFWCNPISGHATLYWYQQILGQGPKLLIQFQNNGVVDDSQLPKDRFSAERLKGVDSTLKIQPAKLEDSAVYLCASSPRAGVGETQYFGPGTRLLVL.

The CDR3 loop reads CASSYARLAGGPDTQYF. The CDR3 DNA is TGTGCCAGCAGTTATGCCCGACTAGCGGGGGGCCCAGATACGCAGTATTTT. The chain joins TRBV6-6 to TRBJ2-3; 13 bases match TRBD2. Germline V gene lookup returns CDR1 MNHNY and CDR2 SVGAGI (reference sequence). The CDR3 consists of 17 residues. Losses at the gene ends were 3 bases for V and 4 bases for J; bases not matched to a gene: 7.